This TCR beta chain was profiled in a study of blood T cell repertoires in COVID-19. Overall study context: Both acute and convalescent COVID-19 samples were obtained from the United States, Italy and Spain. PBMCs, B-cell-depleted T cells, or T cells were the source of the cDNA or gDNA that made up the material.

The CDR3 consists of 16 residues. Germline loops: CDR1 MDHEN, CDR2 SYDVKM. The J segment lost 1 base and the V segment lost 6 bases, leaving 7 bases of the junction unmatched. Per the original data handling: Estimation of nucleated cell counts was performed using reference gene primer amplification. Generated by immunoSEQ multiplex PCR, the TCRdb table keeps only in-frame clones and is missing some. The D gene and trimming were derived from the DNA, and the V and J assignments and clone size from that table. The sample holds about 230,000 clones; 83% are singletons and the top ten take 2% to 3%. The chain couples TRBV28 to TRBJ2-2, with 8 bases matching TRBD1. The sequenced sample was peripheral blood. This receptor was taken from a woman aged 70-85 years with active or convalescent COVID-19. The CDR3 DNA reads TGTGCCAGCAGACCTTCCGGGACAGGGAACACCGGGGAGCTGTTTTTT. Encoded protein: CASRPSGTGNTGELFF.